This T cell receptor beta chain was profiled in a study of radiation and T cells in renal cell carcinoma. Whole-study results and caveats: In blood, top tumor clones expanded by 2 weeks, shrinking by 4.

Specified time point: blood 4 weeks post-SBRT, at nephrectomy. Documented treatment: 15 Gy SBRT to primary tumor, nephrectomy 4 weeks later. Nephrectomy followed 15 Gy stereotactic body radiation by 4 weeks. Serial blood draws occurred at baseline and 2 and 4 weeks post-SBRT. The repertoire was sequenced with immunoSEQ multiplex PCR; TCRdb's copy has only in-frame clones and lacks some. The table includes approximately 170,000 clones, 88% detected once. As regards this clone: Its antigen remains unknown.

Germline CDR1 is SGHRS and CDR2 is YFSETQ. CDR3 length equals 14 residues. Trimming removed 4 bases from V and 10 bases from J, with 15 bases in between. Sequenced material: blood, taken from a patient whose treatment included radiotherapy and nephrectomy. This chain links TRBV5-1 with TRBJ1-6; no clear D gene. This receptor was obtained from a woman between 45 and 65 years old with renal cell carcinoma. The CDR3 protein is CASSPLGTESPLHF. Written as DNA, the CDR3 is TGCGCCAGCAGCCCGCTAGGAACAGAATCACCCCTCCACTTT.